Below, 20 T cell receptor beta chains from the same sample are listed, as sequenced in a study of blood T cell repertoires in COVID-19. Here immunoSEQ multiplex PCR was the method, and the copy in TCRdb shows in-frame clones only, minus some. The sample consists of approximately 90,000 clones, over 60% of them appearing once. Specimen: peripheral blood. The source is a human donor in a cohort sampled during active COVID-19.

The rearrangement joins TRBV2 to TRBJ1-4; the D gene is possibly TRBD1 (5 bases). Germline V gives CDR1 SNHLY, CDR2 FYNNEI. V was clipped by 7 bases and J by 5 bases, with 20 bases between them. The CDR3 sequence is 16 residues long. The CDR3 sequence: CASNGALRGSNEKLFF. The CDR3 nucleotides read TGTGCCAGCAATGGGGCTCTTAGAGGATCCAATGAAAAACTGTTTTTT.

Remarks on this clone: This sample also contains other DNA sequences that code for the same CDR3. V usage is TRBV18 and J usage is TRBJ2-5, with a weak D call TRBD1 (5 bases). V was shortened by 4 bases and J by 5 bases, with 11 bases between the two germline ends. From germline, CDR1 is KGHSH and CDR2 LQKENI. This CDR3 spans 13 amino acids. The CDR3 loop is CASSLGLGETQYF. The CDR3 nucleotides are TGTGCCAGCTCACTGGGGCTTGGGGAGACCCAGTACTTC.

V and J are TRBV3-1 (or the pseudogene TRBV3-2) and TRBJ2-1; weak D call: TRBD1 (6 bases). Germline CDR1 and CDR2: LGHDT and YNNKEL (reference sequence). The V gene lost 7 bases and the J gene lost 7 bases, with 20 bases spanning the gap. The CDR3 has 15 amino acids. The CDR3 DNA follows: TGTGCCAGCACCCCAGGGACATCCGCCGGTAATGAGCAGTTCTTC. Encoded protein: CASTPGTSAGNEQFF.

The chain joins TRBV7-3 to TRBJ2-6; 8 positions match TRBD2. J was trimmed by 1 base and V by 4 bases; bases with no gene match: 9. The CDR3 has 18 amino acids. Germline assignment: CDR1 SGHTA and CDR2 FQGTGA. This CDR3 is CASSSIAGGASGANVLTF. The CDR3 DNA reads TGTGCCAGCAGCTCTATCGCGGGGGGCGCTTCTGGGGCCAACGTCCTGACTTTC.

The gene calls are TRBV7-9 and TRBJ2-1, with TRBD1 matching 8 bases. J was trimmed by 3 bases and V by 0 bases; bases with no gene match: 7. CDR1 SEHNR and CDR2 FQNEAQ come from the germline V gene (reference sequence). The CDR3 runs 17 residues. CDR3 DNA: TGTGCCAGCAGCTTAGCGTGGACAGGGCCCGTCTACAATGAGCAGTTCTTC. This translates into CASSLAWTGPVYNEQFF.

This sequence joins TRBV5-3 and TRBJ2-1; D perhaps matches TRBD1 (6 bases). TRBV5-3 belongs to the ORF category, with a function that is uncertain. The length of the CDR3 is 16 residues. The V gene lost 6 bases and the J gene lost 5 bases, with 21 bases spanning the gap. The CDR3 here is CARNFSSWGRNNEQFF. The CDR3 coding sequence is TGTGCCAGAAATTTTTCAAGCTGGGGGCGTAACAATGAGCAGTTCTTC.

The V gene is TRBV13, the J gene TRBJ2-7; TRBD1 matches at 9 bases. CDR3 length: 15 amino acids. Germline assignment: CDR1 PRHDT and CDR2 FYEKMQ (reference sequence). V gave up 1 base and J gave up 5 bases; unmatched junction bases: 6. CDR3 bases: TGTGCCAGCAGCTTAGCACGGGGGACAGGGCACGAGCAGTACTTC. Its translation is CASSLARGTGHEQYF.

The chain couples TRBV12-3 or TRBV12-4 to TRBJ1-2, with D maybe TRBD1 (6 bases). V was trimmed by 7 bases and J by 8 bases, leaving 17 bases between them. This CDR3 region has 13 residues. DNA of the CDR3: TGTGCCAGCAATGTACAGGGCACGCGCGGCTACACCTTC. Its translation: CASNVQGTRGYTF.

This chain joins TRBV20-1 and TRBJ1-1; a weak D match, TRBD1 (5 bases). The CDR3 length is 13 residues. The germline V gene encodes CDR1 DFQATT and CDR2 SNEGSKA (reference sequence). Deletions cut 3 bases from V and 4 bases from J, with 12 bases between. CDR3 amino acids: CSASSPTGTEAFF. For the CDR3, the DNA is TGCAGTGCTAGTTCACCCACAGGCACTGAAGCTTTCTTT.

J is TRBJ2-7 and V is TRBV6-5, with D tentatively TRBD1 (6 bases). Trimming pared 9 bases from V and 5 bases from J, leaving 17 bases between. The germline CDR1 and CDR2 sequences are MNHEY and SVGAGI. The CDR3 runs 13 residues. The CDR3 loop is CARTGSTSDEQYF. The CDR3 bases are TGTGCCAGAACAGGGTCCACGAGCGACGAGCAGTACTTC.

This clone was counted only a few times. The J gene is TRBJ1-1, the V gene TRBV29-1; D not resolved. The CDR3 covers 13 residues. The germline V gene has CDR1 SQVTM and CDR2 ANQGSEA. V dropped 8 bases and J dropped 5 bases, with 18 bases sitting between them. CDR3 protein: CSHSRGDGTEAFF. DNA of the CDR3: TGCAGCCATTCCCGGGGAGATGGGACTGAAGCTTTCTTT.

This clone came up once. This chain joins TRBV30 and TRBJ2-2, with D hard to call. Germline assignment: CDR1 GTSNPN and CDR2 SVGIG (reference sequence). Trimming removed 1 base at V and 8 bases at J, with 8 bases between. CDR3 length: 12 amino acids. The CDR3 DNA reads TGTGCCTGGAGTGCGGGTCTTGGGGAGCTGTTTTTT. This sequence encodes CAWSAGLGELFF.

The chain recombines TRBV6-2 or TRBV6-3 with TRBJ2-7; D perhaps matches TRBD1 (5 bases). This CDR3 spans 15 amino acids. Deletions cut 0 bases from V and 2 bases from J, with 11 bases between. Germline lookup yields CDR1 MNHEY and CDR2 SVGEGT. CDR3 in amino acids: CASSYSPGFAYEQYF. For the CDR3, the DNA is TGTGCCAGCAGTTACTCGCCAGGGTTTGCCTACGAGCAGTACTTC.

J is TRBJ2-7 and V is TRBV29-1; 9 positions match TRBD2. The germline CDR1 and CDR2 sequences are SQVTM and ANQGSEA. The ends lost 4 bases at V and 4 bases at J; junction bases unmatched: 8. There are 14 residues in the CDR3. The DNA of the CDR3 is TGCAGCGTTGGTGGCGGGAGGGCCTGGTACGAGCAGTACTTC. Residues: CSVGGGRAWYEQYF.

This sequence joins TRBV5-4 and TRBJ2-1, with a possible D match to TRBD2 (6 bases). CDR1 and CDR2 from the germline V gene are SGHNT and YYREEE (reference sequence). With 3 bases removed from V and 6 bases from J, the gap between germline ends came to 16 bases. CDR3 size: 15 residues. CDR3 residues: CASSSMRDDPNEQFF. CDR3 in DNA: TGTGCCAGCAGCTCCATGCGGGATGACCCCAATGAGCAGTTCTTC.

The gene calls are TRBV6-5 and TRBJ2-7, with a weak D call TRBD2 (6 bases). The CDR3 is made up of 16 amino acids. CDR1 and CDR2 (germline): MNHEY, SVGAGI. With 0 bases removed from V and 3 bases from J, the gap between germline ends came to 15 bases. CDR3 sequence: CASSYSLRDPHYEQYF. The DNA for the CDR3 is TGTGCCAGCAGTTACTCGTTGCGGGACCCCCACTACGAGCAGTACTTC.

V gene TRBV24-1 combines with J gene TRBJ2-1; TRBD2 agrees at 7 bases. The CDR3 loop spans 14 amino acids. V shed 3 bases, J shed 8 bases, and the junction held 6 bases outside the gene matches. Germline CDR1 is KGHDR and CDR2 is SFDVKD. The CDR3 spells CATSDGGGGHEQFF. CDR3 nucleotide sequence: TGTGCCACCAGTGATGGCGGGGGAGGGCATGAGCAGTTCTTC.

The CDR3 DNA is TGTGCCAGCAGGGGGACAGGGGGTGAAAAACTGTTTTTT. It specifies CASRGTGGEKLFF. This chain links TRBV2 with TRBJ1-4; 11 bases align to TRBD1. Germline CDR1 reads SNHLY; CDR2 reads FYNNEI. Trimming at V came to 6 bases and at J to 7 bases, leaving 1 base not matched to a gene. CDR3 length equals 13 residues.

The gene calls are TRBV5-1 and TRBJ2-7; 7 bases align to TRBD2. The CDR3 length is 15 residues. V shed 4 bases, J shed 11 bases, and the junction held 18 bases outside the gene matches. Germline-derived CDR1 and CDR2 are SGHRS and YFSETQ. The DNA for the CDR3 is TGCGCCAGCAGCGCCACTAGCGCCTCCCCCAAAAAGGAGTACTTC. This translates into CASSATSASPKKEYF.

This clone was seen a handful of times. The rearrangement links TRBV7-2 to TRBJ1-2, with D possibly TRBD1 on 6 matching bases. The germline V gene encodes CDR1 SGHTA and CDR2 FQGNSA. With 4 bases removed from V and 7 bases from J, the gap between germline ends came to 16 bases. This CDR3 has 14 amino acids. The CDR3 protein is CASSSRVQGPGYTF. In DNA, the CDR3 is TGTGCCAGCAGCTCCCGGGTACAGGGTCCTGGCTACACCTTC.